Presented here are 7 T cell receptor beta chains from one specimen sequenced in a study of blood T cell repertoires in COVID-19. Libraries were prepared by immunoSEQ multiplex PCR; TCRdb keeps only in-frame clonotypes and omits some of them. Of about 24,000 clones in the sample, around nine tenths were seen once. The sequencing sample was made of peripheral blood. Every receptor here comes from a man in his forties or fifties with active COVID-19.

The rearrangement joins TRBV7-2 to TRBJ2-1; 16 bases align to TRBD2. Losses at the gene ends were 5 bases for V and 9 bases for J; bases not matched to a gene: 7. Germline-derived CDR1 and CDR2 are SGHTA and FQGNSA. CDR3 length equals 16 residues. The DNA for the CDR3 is TGTGCCAGCAGCCCATTCGGGACTAGCGGGAGGGCTGAGCAGTTCTTC. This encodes CASSPFGTSGRAEQFF.

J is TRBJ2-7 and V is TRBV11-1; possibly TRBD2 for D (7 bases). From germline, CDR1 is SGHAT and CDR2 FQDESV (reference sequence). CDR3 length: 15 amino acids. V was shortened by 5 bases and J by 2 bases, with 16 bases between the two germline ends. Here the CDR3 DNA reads TGTGCCAGCAGCGGACGGCTGGGGGGGCCCTACGAGCAGTACTTC. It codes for CASSGRLGGPYEQYF.

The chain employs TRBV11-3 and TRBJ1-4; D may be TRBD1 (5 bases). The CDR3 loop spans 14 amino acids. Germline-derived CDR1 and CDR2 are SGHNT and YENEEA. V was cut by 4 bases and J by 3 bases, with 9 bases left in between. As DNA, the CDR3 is TGTGCCAGCAGCTCGGGGGGGTCTAATGAAAAACTGTTTTTT. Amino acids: CASSSGGSNEKLFF.

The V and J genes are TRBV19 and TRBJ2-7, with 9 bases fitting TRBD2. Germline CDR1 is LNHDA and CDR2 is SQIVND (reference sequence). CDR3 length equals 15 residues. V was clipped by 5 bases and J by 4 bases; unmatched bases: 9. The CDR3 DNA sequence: TGTGCCAGTAGTCCACGGAGCGGGAGGTGGTACGAGCAGTACTTC. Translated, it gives CASSPRSGRWYEQYF.

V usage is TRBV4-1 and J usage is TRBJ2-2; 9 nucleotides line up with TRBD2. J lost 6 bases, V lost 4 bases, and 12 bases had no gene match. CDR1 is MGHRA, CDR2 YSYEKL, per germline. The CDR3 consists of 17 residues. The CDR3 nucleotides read TGCGCCAGCAGCCCTCAATTACTCGCGGGGGGGGCCGGGGAGCTGTTTTTT. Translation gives CASSPQLLAGGAGELFF.

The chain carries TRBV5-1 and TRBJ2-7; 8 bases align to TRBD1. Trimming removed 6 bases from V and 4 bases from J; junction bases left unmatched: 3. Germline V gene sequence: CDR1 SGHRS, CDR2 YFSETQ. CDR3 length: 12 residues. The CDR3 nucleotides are TGCGCCAGCAAAAGGACAGGGTACGAGCAGTACTTC. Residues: CASKRTGYEQYF.

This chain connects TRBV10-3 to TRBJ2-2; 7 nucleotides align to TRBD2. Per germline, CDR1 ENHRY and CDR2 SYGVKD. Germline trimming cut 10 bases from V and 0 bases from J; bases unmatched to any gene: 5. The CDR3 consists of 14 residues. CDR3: CASLTSPNTGELFF. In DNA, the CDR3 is TGTGCCAGTTTGACTAGCCCGAACACCGGGGAGCTGTTTTTT.